This is a list of T cell receptor beta chains from one sample in a study of T cell repertoires in cytomegalovirus infection. Their specific antigens are unknown. Each CDR3 protein gets one entry after TCRdb re-called the reads with MiXCR. This sample yields under 300,000 distinct CDR3 sequences, of which roughly 21% are seen a single time; roughly 19% belongs to the top ten. The source was cultured PBMCs, collected from culture after CMV antigen stimulation. The receptors were gathered from a human donor in good health (CMV status not recorded). Some clones in this sample may be carry-over from other donors' samples. The CDR3 runs from the conserved cysteine through the conserved F or W. A D gene is named only where the DNA matches it firmly. The size entry is marked missing in some rows and otherwise reads once, few, many or a size class.

V	J	size	D	CDR3	DNA
TRBV12-3/TRBV12-4	TRBJ1-5	-	-	CASSLPSAPHQPQHF	TGTGCCAGCAGTTTACCTAGCGCCCCACATCAGCCCCAGCATTTT
TRBV7-2	TRBJ2-1	many	TRBD2	CASSRVAGGYNEQFF	TGTGCCAGCAGCAGAGTAGCGGGAGGGTACAATGAGCAGTTCTTC
TRBV7-2	TRBJ2-1	many	-	CASSLGGVDWSEQFF	TGTGCCAGCAGCTTAGGCGGGGTTGACTGGAGTGAGCAGTTCTTC
TRBV6-8	TRBJ2-2	-	-	CASTPRGPTGELFF	TGTGCCAGCACCCCGAGAGGGCCCACCGGGGAGCTGTTTTTT
TRBV7-9	TRBJ2-1	-	TRBD2	CASSLGGGSLHEQFF	TGTGCCAGCAGCTTAGGAGGCGGGAGCCTCCATGAGCAGTTCTTC
TRBV5-6	TRBJ2-3	-	-	CASTWGGGSTDTQYF	TGTGCCAGCACCTGGGGGGGCGGGAGCACAGATACGCAGTATTTT
TRBV27	TRBJ2-5	-	TRBD2	CATGTSGTQETQYF	TGTGCCACCGGGACTAGCGGCACCCAAGAGACCCAGTACTTC
TRBV9	TRBJ2-7	-	TRBD1	CASSPRTGSTYEQYF	TGTGCCAGCAGCCCTCGGACAGGGTCCACCTACGAGCAGTACTTC
TRBV6-5	TRBJ2-5	-	TRBD2	CASSSFLAGQETQYF	TGTGCCAGCAGTTCCTTCCTAGCGGGGCAAGAGACCCAGTACTTC
TRBV20-1	TRBJ1-6	few	TRBD1	CSARGTEENSPLHF	TGCAGTGCTAGGGGGACAGAAGAAAATTCACCCCTCCACTTT
TRBV7-2	TRBJ2-7	many	-	CASSQGPGYEQYF	TGTGCCAGCAGCCAAGGGCCCGGGTACGAGCAGTACTTC
TRBV12-3/TRBV12-4	TRBJ2-1	few	TRBD1	CASRRQGANEQFF	TGTGCCAGCAGAAGACAGGGGGCAAATGAGCAGTTCTTC
TRBV6-5	TRBJ1-2	-	-	CASRSIQNYGYTF	TGTGCCAGCAGATCTATACAAAACTATGGCTACACCTTC
TRBV4-1	TRBJ2-5	-	-	CASSQALGRPIETQYF	TGCGCCAGCAGCCAAGCCTTGGGACGACCGATAGAGACCCAGTACTTC
TRBV12-3/TRBV12-4	TRBJ2-3	-	TRBD2	CASSSSTSGRGDTQYF	TGTGCCAGCAGTTCCTCGACTAGCGGGAGGGGAGATACGCAGTATTTT
TRBV12-3/TRBV12-4	TRBJ1-4	-	-	CASSFVQGGEKLFF	TGTGCCAGCAGTTTCGTCCAGGGAGGTGAAAAACTGTTTTTT
TRBV7-2	TRBJ1-2	many	-	CASSLAWRESYTF	TGTGCCAGCAGCTTAGCGTGGAGGGAAAGCTACACCTTC
TRBV6-1	TRBJ2-6	-	-	CASFRRGRGANVLTF	TGTGCCAGCTTCAGGCGAGGGCGTGGGGCCAACGTCCTGACTTTC
TRBV15	TRBJ1-2	-	-	CATSRGGNYGYTF	TGTGCCACCAGCAGAGGAGGGAACTATGGCTACACCTTC
TRBV6-2/TRBV6-3	TRBJ1-1	-	-	CASSYNREAFF	TGTGCCAGCAGTTACAACCGAGAGGCTTTCTTT
TRBV7-2	TRBJ2-2	many	-	CASSLDAGEGGELFF	TGTGCCAGCAGCTTAGATGCAGGGGAGGGCGGGGAGCTGTTTTTT
TRBV30	TRBJ1-1	-	-	CAWSEAGNTEAFF	TGTGCCTGGAGTGAGGCCGGGAACACTGAAGCTTTCTTT
TRBV7-2	TRBJ2-2	many	-	CASSPNRGGTGELFF	TGTGCCAGCAGTCCCAATAGGGGGGGAACCGGGGAGCTGTTTTTT
TRBV28	TRBJ2-1	once	TRBD2	CASSSGTSGSGRYNEQFF	TGTGCCAGCAGTTCCGGGACTAGCGGGAGCGGTCGGTACAATGAGCAGTTCTTC